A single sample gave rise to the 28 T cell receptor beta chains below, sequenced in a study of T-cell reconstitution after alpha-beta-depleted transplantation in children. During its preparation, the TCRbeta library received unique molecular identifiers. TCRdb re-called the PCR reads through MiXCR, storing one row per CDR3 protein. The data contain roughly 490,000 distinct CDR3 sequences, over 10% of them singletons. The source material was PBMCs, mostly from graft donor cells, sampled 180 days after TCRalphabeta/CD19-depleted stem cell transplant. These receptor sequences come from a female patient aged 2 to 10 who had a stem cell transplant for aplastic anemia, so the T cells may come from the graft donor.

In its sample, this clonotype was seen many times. The CDR3 spells CASSSPGRVVQNIQYF. The CDR3 region has the DNA TGTGCCAGCAGTTCTCCCGGACGAGTGGTCCAAAACATTCAGTACTTC. This rearrangement joins TRBV12-3 or TRBV12-4 to TRBJ2-4; D not resolved. The germline V and J ends were trimmed by 4 bases and 5 bases, with 18 bases remaining between them. CDR3 length: 16 residues.

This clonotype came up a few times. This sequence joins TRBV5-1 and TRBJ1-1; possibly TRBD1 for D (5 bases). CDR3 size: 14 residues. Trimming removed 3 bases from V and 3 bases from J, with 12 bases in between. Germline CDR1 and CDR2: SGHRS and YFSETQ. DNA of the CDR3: TGCGCCAGCAGCTCGGGACGGAGTTACACTGAAGCTTTCTTT. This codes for CASSSGRSYTEAFF.

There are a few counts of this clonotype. CDR3 nucleotides: TGCGCCAGCAGCCAAGTGGGGCGGGAAGGGGCCGGGGAGCTGTTTTTT. This sequence encodes CASSQVGREGAGELFF. This sequence joins TRBV4-3 and TRBJ2-2, with D tentatively TRBD2 (6 bases). The CDR3 has 16 residues. Germline CDR1 and CDR2: LGHNA and YSLEER. The V gene lost 1 base and the J gene lost 6 bases, with 15 bases spanning the gap.

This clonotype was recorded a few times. The CDR3 bases are TGTGCCAGCAGCTCCCTAGGGGGGTTCGGGGAGCTGTTTTTT. Its translation is CASSSLGGFGELFF. The chain is built from TRBV27 and TRBJ2-2, with D possibly called TRBD1 or TRBD2 (6 bases each). The V gene lost 6 bases and the J gene lost 7 bases, with 15 bases spanning the gap. This CDR3 contains 14 residues. In germline, CDR1 is MNHEY, CDR2 SMNVEV (reference sequence).

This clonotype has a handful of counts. CDR3 bases: TGCGCCAGCAGTGACCCGGGACAGGGCACAGATACGCAGTATTTT. Residues: CASSDPGQGTDTQYF. V usage is TRBV10-2 and J usage is TRBJ2-3, with TRBD1 matching 8 bases. Germline V gene lookup returns CDR1 WSHSY and CDR2 SAAADI. V was clipped by 3 bases and J by 1 base; unmatched bases: 3. The CDR3 is made up of 15 amino acids.

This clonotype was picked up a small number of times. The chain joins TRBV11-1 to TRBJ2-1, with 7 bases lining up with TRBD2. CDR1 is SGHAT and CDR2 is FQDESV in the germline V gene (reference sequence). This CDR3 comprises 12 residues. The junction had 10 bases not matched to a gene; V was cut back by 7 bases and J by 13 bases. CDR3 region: CASTAPSSGQFF. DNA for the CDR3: TGTGCCAGCACAGCCCCCTCTAGCGGCCAGTTCTTC.

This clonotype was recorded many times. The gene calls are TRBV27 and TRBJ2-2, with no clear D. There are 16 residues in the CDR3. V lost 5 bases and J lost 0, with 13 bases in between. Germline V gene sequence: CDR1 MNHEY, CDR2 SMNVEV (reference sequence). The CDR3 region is CASSPILATNTGELFF. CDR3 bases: TGTGCCAGCAGTCCAATCCTTGCGACGAACACCGGGGAGCTGTTTTTT.

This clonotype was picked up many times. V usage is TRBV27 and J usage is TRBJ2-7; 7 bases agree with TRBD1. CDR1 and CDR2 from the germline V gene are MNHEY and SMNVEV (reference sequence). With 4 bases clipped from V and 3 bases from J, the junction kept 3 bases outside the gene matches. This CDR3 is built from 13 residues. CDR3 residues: CASSSRDSYEQYF. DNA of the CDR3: TGTGCCAGCAGTTCCCGGGACAGCTACGAGCAGTACTTC.

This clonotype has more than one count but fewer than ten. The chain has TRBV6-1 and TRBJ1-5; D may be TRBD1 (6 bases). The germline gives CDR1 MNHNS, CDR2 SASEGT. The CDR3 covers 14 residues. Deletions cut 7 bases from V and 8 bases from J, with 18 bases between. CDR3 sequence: CASKWSGEDKPQHF. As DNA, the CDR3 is TGTGCCAGCAAGTGGTCAGGGGAGGATAAGCCCCAGCATTTT.

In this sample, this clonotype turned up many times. Here the CDR3 DNA reads TGTGCCAGCAGCTTAAGGGTAGCGGGCACCGCCTACGAGCAGTACTTC. Residues: CASSLRVAGTAYEQYF. The gene calls are TRBV7-9 and TRBJ2-7; TRBD2 matches 7 bases. V lost 2 bases and J lost 2; bases outside the gene matches: 9. Germline-derived CDR1 and CDR2 are SEHNR and FQNEAQ (reference sequence). The CDR3 has 16 residues.

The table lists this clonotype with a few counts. In nucleotides, the CDR3 is TGTGCCAGCAACGGACAGGGGGGGAACACTGAAGCTTTCTTT. As protein: CASNGQGGNTEAFF. The rearrangement joins TRBV7-8 to TRBJ1-1, with TRBD1 identical over 10 bases. Looked up from germline, CDR1 is SGHVS and CDR2 is FQNEAQ. The CDR3 has 14 amino acids. V trimming: 7 bases; J trimming: 1 base; junction bases outside the gene matches: 3.

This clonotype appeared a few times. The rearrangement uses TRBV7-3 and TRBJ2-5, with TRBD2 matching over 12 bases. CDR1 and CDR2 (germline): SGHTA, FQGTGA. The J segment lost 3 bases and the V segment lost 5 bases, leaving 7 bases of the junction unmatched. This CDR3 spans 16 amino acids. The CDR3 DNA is TGTGCCAGCAGCCCGCGACTAGCGGGAGCCGAAGAGACCCAGTACTTC. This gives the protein CASSPRLAGAEETQYF.

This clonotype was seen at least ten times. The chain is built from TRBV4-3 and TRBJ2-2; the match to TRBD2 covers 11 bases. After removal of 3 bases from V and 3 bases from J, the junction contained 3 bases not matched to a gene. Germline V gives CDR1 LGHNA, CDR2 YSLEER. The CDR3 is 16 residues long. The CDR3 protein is CASSHLGLADTGELFF. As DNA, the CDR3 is TGCGCCAGCAGCCATTTGGGACTAGCGGACACCGGGGAGCTGTTTTTT.

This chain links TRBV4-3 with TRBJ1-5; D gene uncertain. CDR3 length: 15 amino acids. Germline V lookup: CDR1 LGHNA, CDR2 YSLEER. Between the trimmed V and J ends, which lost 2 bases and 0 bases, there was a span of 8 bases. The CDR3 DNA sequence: TGCGCCAGCAGCCAAAACACGCATAGCAATCAGCCCCAGCATTTT. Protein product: CASSQNTHSNQPQHF.

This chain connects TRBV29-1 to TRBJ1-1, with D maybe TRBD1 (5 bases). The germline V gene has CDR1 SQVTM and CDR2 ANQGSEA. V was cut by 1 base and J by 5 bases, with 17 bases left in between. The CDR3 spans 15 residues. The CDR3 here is CSVEGPWGVDTEAFF. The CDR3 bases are TGCAGCGTTGAAGGTCCGTGGGGGGTGGATACTGAAGCTTTCTTT. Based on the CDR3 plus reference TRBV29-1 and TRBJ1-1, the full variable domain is SAVISQKPSRDICQRGTSLTIQCQVDSQVTMMFWYRQQPGQSLTLIATANQGSEATYESGFVIDKFPISRPNLTFSTLTVSNMSPEDSSIYLCSVEGPWGVDTEAFFGQGTRLTVV.

The CDR3 DNA reads as TGTGCCAGCAGCGCGTCTGGCGGGAGAGAGACCCAGTACTTC. It encodes CASSASGGRETQYF. The chain has TRBV9 and TRBJ2-5; 7 bases fit TRBD2. Germline values: CDR1 SGDLS, CDR2 YYNGEE. This CDR3 is built from 14 residues. The V segment lost 3 bases and the J segment 4 bases; nucleotides outside the gene matches: 6. Together with reference TRBV9 and TRBJ2-5, the CDR3 gives the full variable domain: DSGVTQTPKHLITATGQRVTLRCSPRSGDLSVYWYQQSLDQGLQFLIQYYNGEERAKGNILERFSAQQFPDLHSELNLSSLELGDSALYFCASSASGGRETQYFGPGTRLLVL.

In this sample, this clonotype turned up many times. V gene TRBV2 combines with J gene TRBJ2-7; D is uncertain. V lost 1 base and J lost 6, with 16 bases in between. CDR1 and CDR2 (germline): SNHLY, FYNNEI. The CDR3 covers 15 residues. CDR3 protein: CASSEEGRPWGEQYF. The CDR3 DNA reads TGTGCCAGCAGTGAAGAGGGCCGCCCATGGGGCGAGCAGTACTTC.

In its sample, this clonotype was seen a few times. The CDR3: CASSVQGTRYNEQFF. The CDR3 bases are TGTGCCAGCAGTGTCCAAGGGACAAGATACAATGAGCAGTTCTTC. The chain carries TRBV6-1 and TRBJ2-1; a possible D gene is TRBD1 (6 bases). Trimming shortened V by 4 bases and J by 4 bases, and 14 bases separated the two germline ends. The CDR3 runs 15 residues. CDR1 is MNHNS, CDR2 SASEGT, per germline.

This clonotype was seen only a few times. Written as DNA, the CDR3 is TGTGCCAGCAGTCAGAGGGACGGGGACAGATTCAATCAGCCCCAGCATTTT. The encoded protein is CASSQRDGDRFNQPQHF. The chain combines TRBV7-4 with TRBJ1-5; 7 bases align to TRBD1. V dropped 6 bases and J dropped 3; count of bases not matched to a gene: 14. Germline-derived CDR1 and CDR2 are SGHVT and SQSDAQ. CDR3 size: 17 residues.

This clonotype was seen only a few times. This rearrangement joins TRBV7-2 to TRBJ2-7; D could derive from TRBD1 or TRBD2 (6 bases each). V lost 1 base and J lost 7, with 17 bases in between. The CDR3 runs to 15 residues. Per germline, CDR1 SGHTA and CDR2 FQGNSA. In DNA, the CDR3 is TGTGCCAGCAGCTTAGGAGGGACTGGACAGAGGGAGCAGTACGTC. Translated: CASSLGGTGQREQYV.

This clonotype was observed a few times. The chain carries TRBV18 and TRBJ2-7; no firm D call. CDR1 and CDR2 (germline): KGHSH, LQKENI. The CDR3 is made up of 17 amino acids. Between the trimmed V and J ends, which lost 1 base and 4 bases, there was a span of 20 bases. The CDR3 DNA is TGTGCCAGCTCACCACTGGACGGTCCATATGTTATATACGAGCAGTACTTC. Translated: CASSPLDGPYVIYEQYF.

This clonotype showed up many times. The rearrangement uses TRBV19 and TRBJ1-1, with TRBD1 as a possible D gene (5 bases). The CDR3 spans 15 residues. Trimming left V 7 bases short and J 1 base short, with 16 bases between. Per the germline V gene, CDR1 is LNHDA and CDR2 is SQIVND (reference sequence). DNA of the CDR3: TGTGCCAGTACCGCTACTCTCGGGGGGAACACTGAAGCTTTCTTT. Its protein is CASTATLGGNTEAFF.

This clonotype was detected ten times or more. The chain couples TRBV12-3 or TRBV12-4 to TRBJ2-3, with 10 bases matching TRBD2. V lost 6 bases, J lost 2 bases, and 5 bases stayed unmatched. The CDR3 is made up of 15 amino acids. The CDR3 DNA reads TGTGCCAGCAGCCCGAGCGGGAGGGCCACAGATACGCAGTATTTT. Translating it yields CASSPSGRATDTQYF.

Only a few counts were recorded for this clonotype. The DNA of the CDR3 is TGTGCCAGCAGTTTAAATACAGGGGGCAATCAGCCCCAGCATTTT. It translates to CASSLNTGGNQPQHF. The chain carries TRBV12-3 or TRBV12-4 and TRBJ1-5; 7 bases map to TRBD1. This CDR3 is 15 amino acids long. V was pared by 2 bases and J by 2 bases, with 3 bases of the junction left unmatched.

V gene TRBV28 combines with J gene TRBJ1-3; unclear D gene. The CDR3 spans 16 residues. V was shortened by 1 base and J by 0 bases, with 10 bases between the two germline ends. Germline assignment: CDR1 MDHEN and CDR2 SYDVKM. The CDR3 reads CASSLSGSHSGNTIYF. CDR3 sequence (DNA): TGTGCCAGCAGTTTATCGGGCAGCCACTCTGGAAACACCATATATTTT.

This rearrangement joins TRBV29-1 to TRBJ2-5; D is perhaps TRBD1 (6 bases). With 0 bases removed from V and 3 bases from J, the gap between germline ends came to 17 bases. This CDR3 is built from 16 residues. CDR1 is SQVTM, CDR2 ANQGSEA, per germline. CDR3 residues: CSVEDAPGDWKETQYF. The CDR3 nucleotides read TGCAGCGTTGAAGATGCGCCAGGGGATTGGAAAGAGACCCAGTACTTC.

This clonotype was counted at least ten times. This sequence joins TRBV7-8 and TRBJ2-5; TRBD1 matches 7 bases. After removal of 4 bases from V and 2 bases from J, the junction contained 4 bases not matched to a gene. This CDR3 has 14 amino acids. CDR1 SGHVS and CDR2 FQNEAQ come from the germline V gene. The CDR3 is CASSSGTAQETQYF. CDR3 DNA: TGTGCCAGCAGCTCAGGGACAGCTCAAGAGACCCAGTACTTC.

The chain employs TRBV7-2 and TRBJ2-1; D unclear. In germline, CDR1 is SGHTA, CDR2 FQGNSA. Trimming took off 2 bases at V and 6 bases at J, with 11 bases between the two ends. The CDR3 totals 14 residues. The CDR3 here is CASSLSGTFNEQFF. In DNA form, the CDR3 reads TGTGCCAGCAGCTTATCCGGAACCTTCAATGAGCAGTTCTTC.